Described below is a single T cell receptor (beta chain) sequence and its context. Its antigen is not identified. This CDR3 contains 17 residues. Germline-derived CDR1 and CDR2 are SGHRS and YFSETQ. J gave up 1 base and V 4 bases, and 10 bases lay outside the gene matches. Amplified regions were TCR beta CDR3 sequences from RNA transcripts. First-round RT-PCR of the TCR CDR3 relied on the HTBI primer set. TCRdb re-called the multiplex PCR reads through MiXCR, storing one row per CDR3 protein. The sample records approximately 610,000 distinct CDR3 sequences, under 15% being singletons. This sample was included in a study of T cells in Graves' hyperthyroidism and ophthalmopathy. Study overall: The initial diagnosis was the point when peripheral blood was collected, ahead of any treatment.

The study, taken as a whole, reports: Peripheral blood also featured most of the thyroid clonotypes expanded above 0.001. By a 13 V-J model, ophthalmopathy was set apart from stable hyperthyroidism.

The chain uses TRBV5-1 and TRBJ2-7; 11 bases are shared with TRBD2. Sequenced material: blood. This TCR came from a woman aged 40 to 50 with Graves' ophthalmopathy. The DNA for the CDR3 is TGCGCCAGCAGCAGGAGCGGGACTAGCGGTTTTTCCTACGAGCAGTACTTC. Translating gives CASSRSGTSGFSYEQYF.